This paragraph covers one T cell receptor beta chain sequence. Antigen specificity is unknown. The CDR3 does not end in the conserved phenylalanine or tryptophan, so this is likely a read error. A single record per CDR3 protein comes from TCRdb applying MiXCR to the RT-PCR reads. The data contain approximately 520,000 distinct CDR3 sequences, roughly 23% of them seen just once; the ten biggest clones take up around 2%. V shed 6 bases and J 6 bases; nucleotides not matched to a gene: 5. This CDR3 has 14 residues. The sample is drawn from a study of response to subunit inactivated influenza vaccine. Study conclusions and caveats: Few additional T cells are recruited per seasonal influenza vaccination, authors suggested.

The chain links TRBV12-3 or TRBV12-4 to TRBJ1-6, with 7 bases that match TRBD1. The sequencing here drew on CD4+ T cells sorted from PBMCs, taken around 5 days after vaccination. This clonotype was obtained from a man aged 50 or older who received an inactivated influenza vaccine. The CDR3 DNA sequence: TGTGCCAGCAGATCACAGGGGTTTAATTCACCCCTCCACATT. This gives the protein CASRSQGFNSPLHI.